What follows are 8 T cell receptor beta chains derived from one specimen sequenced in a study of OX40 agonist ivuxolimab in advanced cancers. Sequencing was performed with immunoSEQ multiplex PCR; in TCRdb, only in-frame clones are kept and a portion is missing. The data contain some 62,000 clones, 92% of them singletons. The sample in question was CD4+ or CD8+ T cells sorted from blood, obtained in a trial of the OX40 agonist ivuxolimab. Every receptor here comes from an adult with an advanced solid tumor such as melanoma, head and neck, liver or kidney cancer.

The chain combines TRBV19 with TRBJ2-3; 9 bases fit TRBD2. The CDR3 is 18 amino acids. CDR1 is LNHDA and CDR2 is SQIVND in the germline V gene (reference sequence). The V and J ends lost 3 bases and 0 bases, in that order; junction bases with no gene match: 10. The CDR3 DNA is TGTGCCAGTAGTATTTCGGCTAGCGGGAATCCCAGCACAGATACGCAGTATTTT. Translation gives CASSISASGNPSTDTQYF.

CDR3 residues: CASSTAGTGVYEQYF. The CDR3 DNA reads as TGTGCCAGTAGTACCGCCGGGACAGGCGTCTACGAGCAGTACTTC. The gene calls are TRBV19 and TRBJ2-7, with 8 nucleotides matching TRBD1. Germline CDR1 and CDR2: LNHDA and SQIVND (reference sequence). This CDR3 region has 15 residues. V dropped 4 bases and J dropped 3; count of bases not matched to a gene: 8.

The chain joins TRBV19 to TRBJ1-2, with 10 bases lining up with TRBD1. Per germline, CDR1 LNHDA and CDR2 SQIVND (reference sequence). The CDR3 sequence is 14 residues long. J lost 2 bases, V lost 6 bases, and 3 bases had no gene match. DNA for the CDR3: TGTGCCAGTAGGCAGGGACAGGGGAACTATGGCTACACCTTC. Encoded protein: CASRQGQGNYGYTF.

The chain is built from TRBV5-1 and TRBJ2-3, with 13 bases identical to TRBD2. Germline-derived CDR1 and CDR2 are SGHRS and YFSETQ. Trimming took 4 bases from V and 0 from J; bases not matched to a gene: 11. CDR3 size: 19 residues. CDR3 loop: CASSTNPGLAGLSTDTQYF. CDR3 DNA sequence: TGCGCCAGCAGCACGAACCCGGGACTAGCGGGACTAAGCACAGATACGCAGTATTTT.

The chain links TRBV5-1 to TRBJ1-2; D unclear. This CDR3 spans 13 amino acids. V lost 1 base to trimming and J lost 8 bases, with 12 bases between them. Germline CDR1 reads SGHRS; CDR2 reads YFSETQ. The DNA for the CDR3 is TGCGCCAGCAGCTTGTGGGAAGATATGGGCTACACCTTC. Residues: CASSLWEDMGYTF.

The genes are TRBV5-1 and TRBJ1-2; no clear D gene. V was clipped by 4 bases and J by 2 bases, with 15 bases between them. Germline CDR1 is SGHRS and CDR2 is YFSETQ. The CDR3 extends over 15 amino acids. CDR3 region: CASSPTAGGNYGYTF. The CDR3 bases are TGCGCCAGCAGCCCGACGGCAGGAGGCAACTATGGCTACACCTTC.

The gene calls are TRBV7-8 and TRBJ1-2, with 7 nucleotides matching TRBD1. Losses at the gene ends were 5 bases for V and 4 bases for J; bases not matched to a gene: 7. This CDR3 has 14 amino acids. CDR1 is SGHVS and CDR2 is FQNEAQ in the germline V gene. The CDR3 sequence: CASSEDRRAYGYTF. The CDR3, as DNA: TGTGCCAGCAGCGAGGACAGGCGAGCCTATGGCTACACCTTC.

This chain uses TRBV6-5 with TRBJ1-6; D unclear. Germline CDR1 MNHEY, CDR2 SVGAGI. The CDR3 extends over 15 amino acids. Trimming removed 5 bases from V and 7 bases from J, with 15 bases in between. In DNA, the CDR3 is TGTGCCAGCAGTAAGGGCGGACTTCCCAATTCACCCCTCCACTTT. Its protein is CASSKGGLPNSPLHF.